The rows below give T cell receptor beta chains drawn from one sample of a study of CD4 and CD8 cells across lung adenocarcinoma regions. TCRdb re-analysed the PCR reads in MiXCR, keeping a single row per CDR3 protein. This sample carries fewer than 11,000 distinct CDR3 sequences, more than 35% of them seen once, and the ten largest clones take 25% to 35%. Sequencing was carried out using CD8+ T cells from the margin of a lung tumor. These receptors were obtained from a male donor with lung adenocarcinoma. The CD4 and CD8 labels of this study may be unreliable. The CDR3 runs from the conserved cysteine through the conserved F or W. A D gene is named only where the DNA matches it firmly. For some rows the clone size is stated as once, few or many, or as a class when expanded; others skip it.

cdr3_aa: CASSFGYEQYF
cdr3_nt: TGTGCCAGCAGCTTTGGCTACGAGCAGTACTTC
d_call: .
clone_size: .
j_call: TRBJ2-7
v_call: TRBV5-5

cdr3_aa: CASSSKLAGVPDTQYF
cdr3_nt: TGTGCCAGCAGCTCTAAACTAGCGGGAGTCCCTGATACGCAGTATTTT
d_call: TRBD2
clone_size: few
j_call: TRBJ2-3
v_call: TRBV11-3

cdr3_aa: CSARPLAGAYNEQFF
cdr3_nt: TGCAGTGCCCGTCCCCTAGCGGGGGCCTACAATGAGCAGTTCTTC
d_call: TRBD2
clone_size: .
j_call: TRBJ2-1
v_call: TRBV20-1

cdr3_aa: CPSTGLPNKNTQYF
cdr3_nt: TGCCCCAGCACGGGGCTGCCGAACAAAAACACGCAGTACTTC
d_call: .
clone_size: .
j_call: TRBJ2-4
v_call: TRBV10-2

cdr3_aa: CASSLDLAKNEQFF
cdr3_nt: TGTGCCAGCAGCTTAGACCTAGCCAAGAATGAGCAGTTCTTC
d_call: .
clone_size: .
j_call: TRBJ2-1
v_call: TRBV7-2

cdr3_aa: CASSLYGRVYNEQFF
cdr3_nt: TGTGCCAGCAGCTTATACGGGAGGGTCTACAATGAGCAGTTCTTC
d_call: TRBD2
clone_size: .
j_call: TRBJ2-1
v_call: TRBV11-3

cdr3_aa: CASRPPVEDRYEQYF
cdr3_nt: TGTGCCAGCAGACCACCCGTAGAGGATAGGTACGAGCAGTACTTC
d_call: .
clone_size: many
j_call: TRBJ2-7
v_call: TRBV7-8

cdr3_aa: CASSPDRGTEEQYF
cdr3_nt: TGTGCCAGCAGTCCGGACAGAGGCACCGAGGAGCAGTATTTC
d_call: .
clone_size: .
j_call: TRBJ2-3
v_call: TRBV27

cdr3_aa: CASSLTRQEGQTQYF
cdr3_nt: TGCGCCAGCAGCTTGACCCGACAGGAGGGGCAGACCCAGTACTTC
d_call: .
clone_size: few
j_call: TRBJ2-5
v_call: TRBV5-1

cdr3_aa: CASNRGWGQETQYF
cdr3_nt: TGTGCCAGCAATAGGGGGTGGGGGCAAGAGACCCAGTACTTC
d_call: .
clone_size: .
j_call: TRBJ2-5
v_call: TRBV7-9

cdr3_aa: CASSLDSGELFF
cdr3_nt: TGTGCTAGCAGCTTAGATTCCGGGGAGCTGTTTTTT
d_call: .
clone_size: many
j_call: TRBJ2-2
v_call: TRBV7-7

cdr3_aa: CASSKTGTGELYF
cdr3_nt: TGTGCCAGCAGCAAGACAGGCACCGGGGAGCTGTATTTT
d_call: .
clone_size: .
j_call: TRBJ2-2
v_call: TRBV6-2/TRBV6-3